The rows below give T cell receptor beta chains drawn from one sample of a study of blood T cell repertoires in COVID-19. The protocol was immunoSEQ multiplex PCR, while the TCRdb copy is restricted to in-frame clones and leaves out a portion. Here the sample spans fewer than 130,000 clones, around 90% being singletons. The sample taken for sequencing was peripheral blood. These receptors all come from a woman aged 45-65 years with acute or convalescent COVID-19. Both conserved end residues are part of each CDR3. A D gene is named only where the DNA matches it firmly. Part of the rows lack a size; the others show once, few, many or a class for expanded clones.

v_gene	d_gene	abundance	j_gene	CDR3nt	CDR3aa
TRBV5-4	TRBD1	NA	TRBJ1-6	TGTGCCAGCAGCCCCGACAGGGCCTATAATTCACCCCTCCACTTT	CASSPDRAYNSPLHF
TRBV13	TRBD1	NA	TRBJ2-6	TGTGCCAGCAGCCGGGCAGGGGGCTCCGGGGCCAACGTCCTGACTTTC	CASSRAGGSGANVLTF
TRBV2	NA	NA	TRBJ2-7	TGTGCCAGCAAAGCGACAGACCACGAGCAGTACTTC	CASKATDHEQYF
TRBV29-1	NA	NA	TRBJ2-3	TGCAGCGGGGAGCTCACAGATACGCAGTATTTT	CSGELTDTQYF
TRBV19	NA	NA	TRBJ1-5	TGTGCCAGTAGTCTTGGCAGGGGCAATCAGCCCCAGCATTTT	CASSLGRGNQPQHF
TRBV5-4	TRBD1	NA	TRBJ2-5	TGTGCCAGCAGCTTGGTCCCCTTGGACAGGGGAGAGACCCAGTACTTC	CASSLVPLDRGETQYF
TRBV6-5	NA	NA	TRBJ2-2	TGTGCCAGCAGACACCACCGGGGATTCGCCGGGGAGCTGTTTTTT	CASRHHRGFAGELFF
TRBV5-1	NA	NA	TRBJ2-1	TGCGCCAGCAAGGCGGATTCCTACAATGAGCAGTTCTTC	CASKADSYNEQFF
TRBV7-9	TRBD1	NA	TRBJ1-6	TGTGCCAGCAGCTTTTCCACAGGGGCTCTCCACTTT	CASSFSTGALHF
TRBV30	TRBD1	NA	TRBJ2-1	TGTGCCTGGGACCTATCGGGACAGGGTATCGGTGTTGAGCAGTTCTTC	CAWDLSGQGIGVEQFF
TRBV2	NA	NA	TRBJ2-3	TGTGCCAGCAGTCCCGGAGTCACAGATACGCAGTATTTT	CASSPGVTDTQYF
TRBV7-2	NA	few	TRBJ2-7	TGTGCCAGCAGCCTGGCGGGTAGCGGCTCCTACGAGCAGTACTTC	CASSLAGSGSYEQYF
TRBV5-4	TRBD1	few	TRBJ2-2	TGTGCCAGCGCCGGGACAGCCAACACCGGGGAGCTGTTTTTT	CASAGTANTGELFF
TRBV5-8	TRBD1	NA	TRBJ2-7	TGTGCCAGCAGCTTGGAAGGGACAGGCCGTCGGCTCGAGCAGTACTTC	CASSLEGTGRRLEQYF
TRBV18	NA	NA	TRBJ2-5	TGTGCCAGCTCACCAGAAGCAGGGCAGGAGACCCAGTACTTC	CASSPEAGQETQYF
TRBV5-1	NA	NA	TRBJ1-1	TGCGCCAGCGGCCCTAGGGGCTTCATGAACACTGAAGCTTTCTTT	CASGPRGFMNTEAFF
TRBV29-1	NA	NA	TRBJ2-3	TGCAGCTCCGGAGGGGTCGGCACAGATACGCAGTATTTT	CSSGGVGTDTQYF
TRBV28	TRBD1	NA	TRBJ1-5	TGTGCCAGCAGTTTAGGGACAGGGCCCTCAAATCAGCCCCAGCATTTT	CASSLGTGPSNQPQHF
TRBV5-4	NA	NA	TRBJ1-1	TGTGCCAGCAGCCTGGGGGGCCCAAACACTGAAGCTTTCTTT	CASSLGGPNTEAFF
TRBV28	TRBD2	NA	TRBJ2-2	TGTGCCAGCAGTTTATTCGGGAGGGCCAACACCGGGGAGCTGTTTTTT	CASSLFGRANTGELFF
TRBV6-5	NA	NA	TRBJ1-1	TGTGCCAGCAGTTCCGACAGGACCCCGAACACTGAAGCTTTCTTT	CASSSDRTPNTEAFF
TRBV29-1	TRBD1	NA	TRBJ1-1	TGCAGCGTCCCCCGAGGGGACAGGGTCTCGGCTTTCTTT	CSVPRGDRVSAFF
TRBV11-2	NA	NA	TRBJ2-7	TGTGCCAGCAGCCCGGAAGCGTACTCCTACGAGCAGTACTTC	CASSPEAYSYEQYF
TRBV3-1/TRBV3-2	NA	once	TRBJ1-1	TGTGCCAGCAGCCTGTTGGCTAGCGGCAACACTGAAGCTTTCTTT	CASSLLASGNTEAFF
TRBV18	TRBD1	NA	TRBJ2-2	TGTGCCAGCTCACGCGCGGGACAGGGGGCCACCGGGGAGCTGTTTTTT	CASSRAGQGATGELFF
TRBV7-2	NA	NA	TRBJ1-6	TGTGCCAGCAGCCCGGGGGGGGGCGAACCTAATTCACCCCTCCACTTT	CASSPGGGEPNSPLHF
TRBV7-8	TRBD2	NA	TRBJ2-1	TGTGCCAGCAGCCCGAGACGACTAGCGGGTGGGGTGGGGGAGCAGTTCTTC	CASSPRRLAGGVGEQFF
TRBV21-1	NA	NA	TRBJ2-2	TGTGCCAGCAGCAGCGTAGCGGATCCGAACACCGGGGAGCTGTTTTTT	CASSSVADPNTGELFF
TRBV5-1	NA	NA	TRBJ1-1	TGCGCCAGCGCTAGGATCCCCAGCACTGAAGCTTTCTTT	CASARIPSTEAFF
TRBV29-1	NA	few	TRBJ2-5	TGCAGCGCCATCACAGGGAAAGAGACCCAGTACTTC	CSAITGKETQYF
TRBV7-8	TRBD1	NA	TRBJ1-2	TGTGCCAGCAGCTTAGGGGGGACAGGGGGCGGTGGCTACACCTTC	CASSLGGTGGGGYTF
TRBV29-1	NA	NA	TRBJ1-5	TGCAGCGCGACAGTATATAGCAATCAGCCCCAGCATTTT	CSATVYSNQPQHF
TRBV29-1	TRBD1	NA	TRBJ2-7	TGCAGCGTTTCCCGGGACAGGGATTACGAGCAGTACTTC	CSVSRDRDYEQYF
TRBV18	NA	NA	TRBJ1-1	TGTGCCAGCTCACCCGGAGGGGACACTGAAGCTTTCTTT	CASSPGGDTEAFF
TRBV11-2	NA	NA	TRBJ2-1	TGTGCCAGCAGCTTAGAGGTGGGGGCTAGGGGCAATGAGCAGTTCTTC	CASSLEVGARGNEQFF
TRBV24-1	NA	NA	TRBJ1-2	TGTGCCACCAGTGATAGGACAGCACGCTATGGCTACACCTTC	CATSDRTARYGYTF
TRBV6-1	TRBD1	NA	TRBJ1-6	TGTGCCAGCAGTGAAAGGACAGGGAATTCACCCCTCCACTTT	CASSERTGNSPLHF
TRBV30	NA	NA	TRBJ2-2	TGTGCCTGGAACACCCAAGGACTAAAAACCGGGGAGCTGTTTTTT	CAWNTQGLKTGELFF
TRBV2	TRBD2	NA	TRBJ2-1	TGTGCCAGCAGCCAATCGGGACTAGCGGGGTACAATGAGCAGTTCTTC	CASSQSGLAGYNEQFF
TRBV2	TRBD1	NA	TRBJ2-7	TGTGCCAGCAGCTTCGGGACAGTGGCCTACGAGCAGTACTTC	CASSFGTVAYEQYF
TRBV10-3	NA	NA	TRBJ1-1	TGTGCCATCAGTGAGTCAGGCGGGAACACTGAAGCTTTCTTT	CAISESGGNTEAFF
TRBV28	NA	NA	TRBJ2-1	TGTGCCACCAAGCGGACGCAGGTCGGGGACAATGAGCAGTTCTTC	CATKRTQVGDNEQFF
TRBV18	NA	NA	TRBJ1-4	TGTGCCAGCTCCCCGAAATCACAGGATAATGAAAAACTGTTTTTT	CASSPKSQDNEKLFF
TRBV2	NA	NA	TRBJ2-5	TGTGCCAGGGGTACTCCAGGGGAGGGAGAGACCCAGTACTTC	CARGTPGEGETQYF
TRBV12-3/TRBV12-4	TRBD2	NA	TRBJ2-7	TGTGCCAGCAGTTTTAGCGGGAGCTACGAGCAGTACTTC	CASSFSGSYEQYF
TRBV21-1	NA	once	TRBJ2-1	TGTGCCAGCAGCAAAGAGGGCCGGAAAATGGGGCACAATGAGCAGTTCTTC	CASSKEGRKMGHNEQFF
TRBV6-5	TRBD1	NA	TRBJ1-1	TGTGCCAGCAGTCACGACCAGGGGGCGACTTTCTTT	CASSHDQGATFF
TRBV30	TRBD1	NA	TRBJ1-4	TGTGCCTGGATTGACTTTGGGACAGGGGTCCCTTCGACTAATGAAAAACTGTTTTTT	CAWIDFGTGVPSTNEKLFF
TRBV6-5	TRBD2	NA	TRBJ2-1	TGTGCCAGCAGTATCCGGACTAGCGGGAGTGAGCAGTTCTTC	CASSIRTSGSEQFF